The clone carrying this T cell receptor (beta chain) was detected many times. The data originate from a study of T cells in Graves' hyperthyroidism and ophthalmopathy. It was RNA transcripts that yielded the amplified TCR beta CDR3 regions. A set of HTBI primers served as the primers for a first-round RT-PCR of the TCR CDR3. TCRdb re-derived calls from the multiplex PCR reads in MiXCR, one entry per CDR3 protein. The table shows 550,000 to 600,000 distinct CDR3 sequences, with 12% to 15% occurring only once. The CDR3 is 14 amino acids. V gave up 5 bases and J gave up 3 bases; unmatched junction bases: 4. Germline values: CDR1 SGHDT, CDR2 YYEEEE.

The chain uses TRBV5-6 and TRBJ2-3; TRBD1 matches 9 bases. Source material: blood. The origin of this receptor is a woman between 18 and 30 years old with Graves' ophthalmopathy. The CDR3 region has the DNA TGTGCCAGCAGGCGGACAGGGGCAACAGATACGCAGTATTTT. It translates to CASRRTGATDTQYF.